This T cell receptor (beta chain) came from a study of beta chain features in type 1 diabetes. Expressed TCRB transcripts were sequenced, since all the RNA that had been isolated was reverse transcribed. Approximately 3.6 million reads, on average, came from each naive, central memory and regulatory T cell sample. Repertoires were generated with immunoSEQ multiplex PCR, while TCRdb's copy carries only in-frame clones and drops some. The repertoire holds roughly 140,000 clones, under 60% seen once, with around 0.39% in the top ten. One heparinised blood draw averaging approximately 120 mL was given by each donor. The V end was cut by 7 bases, the J end by 9 bases, with 13 bases between. Germline V lookup: CDR1 SGHAT, CDR2 FQDESV (reference sequence). This CDR3 is 11 amino acids long.

The TCR originated in a man younger than 35 in good health. The sequenced sample consisted of Tregs from blood. The chain links TRBV11-1 to TRBJ2-7, with D tentatively TRBD2 (6 bases). Here the CDR3 reads CASTGGIGQYF. Written as DNA, the CDR3 is TGTGCCAGCACCGGCGGGATCGGGCAGTACTTC.